Below are 10 T cell receptor beta chains sequenced from a single sample in a study of Graves' ophthalmopathy and Graves' hyperthyroidism. TCR beta CDR3 amplification used RNA transcripts. HTBI primers were employed in first-round RT-PCR, then a second-round multiplex PCR followed. One entry per CDR3 protein results from TCRdb running MiXCR on the multiplex PCR reads. The sample lists about 660,000 distinct CDR3 sequences, about 41% occurring once. The sequencing input was peripheral blood. The receptors derive from an adult man with Graves' ophthalmopathy.

In nucleotides, the CDR3 is TGCGCCAGCAGGGGGACAGGCTATTCCACTGAAGCTTTCTTT. The encoded protein is CASRGTGYSTEAFF. The J gene is TRBJ1-1, the V gene TRBV4-1; the match to TRBD1 covers 8 bases. With 6 bases clipped from V and 4 bases from J, the junction kept 7 bases outside the gene matches. The CDR3 consists of 14 residues. Per germline, CDR1 MGHRA and CDR2 YSYEKL.

This clonotype was seen many times. The chain carries TRBV24-1 and TRBJ2-3; D is perhaps TRBD2 (5 bases). The germline CDR1 and CDR2 sequences are KGHDR and SFDVKD. There are 12 residues in the CDR3. V was clipped by 4 bases and J by 7 bases, with 8 bases between them. The CDR3 protein is CATSDRGNTQYF. In nucleotides, the CDR3 is TGTGCCACCAGTGACCGGGGAAATACGCAGTATTTT.

This clonotype came up a few times. CDR3 in DNA: TGTGCCAGCAGGTCCGGGACTAGCGGGCCGTACTTC. This encodes CASRSGTSGPYF. V is TRBV2 and J is TRBJ2-7; 12 bases align to TRBD2. Germline V lookup: CDR1 SNHLY, CDR2 FYNNEI. V shed 6 bases, J shed 12 bases, and the junction held 6 bases outside the gene matches. The CDR3 runs 12 residues.

This clonotype has at least ten counts. The chain joins TRBV5-1 to TRBJ2-5; TRBD1 agrees at 8 bases. After removal of 5 bases from V and 2 bases from J, the junction contained 14 bases not matched to a gene. The CDR3 spans 17 residues. Germline assignment: CDR1 SGHRS and CDR2 YFSETQ. The CDR3 sequence is CASRPGQGRSAQETQYF. The CDR3, as DNA: TGCGCCAGCAGACCTGGACAGGGACGGTCCGCACAAGAGACCCAGTACTTC.

This clonotype has only a few counts. The rearrangement uses TRBV13 and TRBJ2-7; 7 bases match TRBD2. Trimming cost V 6 bases and J 7 bases; bases outside gene matches: 15. The CDR3 consists of 15 residues. The germline V gene has CDR1 PRHDT and CDR2 FYEKMQ (reference sequence). CDR3 in DNA: TGTGCCAGCAGTTCTAAGCGGGGACCTTCGGGAGAGCAGTACTTC. Protein: CASSSKRGPSGEQYF.

Only one count was recorded for this clonotype. The chain employs TRBV5-1 and TRBJ2-7; 9 bases fit TRBD2. J lost 5 bases, V lost 1 base, and 7 bases had no gene match. The germline CDR1 and CDR2 sequences are SGHRS and YFSETQ. The CDR3 spans 15 residues. In nucleotides, the CDR3 is TGCGCCAGCAGCTTGATGGGGACTAGCCGCCACGAGCAGTACTTC. It codes for CASSLMGTSRHEQYF.

This clonotype was counted many times. This chain connects TRBV12-3 or TRBV12-4 to TRBJ1-4, with 9 positions matching TRBD1. Losses at the gene ends were 5 bases for V and 10 bases for J; bases not matched to a gene: 8. CDR3 length: 14 amino acids. This CDR3 reads CASSGGQGGVKLFF. The CDR3 nucleotides are TGTGCCAGCAGTGGGGGACAGGGTGGGGTAAAACTGTTTTTT.

The CDR3 coding sequence is TGTGCTAGTGGTTTGGTCGTACAAAGCTCTGGAAACACCATATATTTT. Amino acid sequence: CASGLVVQSSGNTIYF. The chain uses TRBV12-5 and TRBJ1-3; D not certain. CDR1 is LGHNT and CDR2 is FRNRAP in the germline V gene. The V end lost 0 bases, the J end lost 0 bases, and 9 bases lay between the germline ends. The CDR3 contains 16 residues. The full variable domain, rest sourced from reference TRBV12-5 and TRBJ1-3, is DARVTQTPRHKVTEMGQEVTMRCQPILGHNTVFWYRQTMMQGLELLAYFRNRAPLDDSGMPKDRFSAEMPDATLATLKIQPSEPRDSAVYFCASGLVVQSSGNTIYFGEGSWLTVV.

This clonotype was detected ten times or more. The chain carries TRBV7-2 and TRBJ1-1; no clear D gene. Germline CDR1 SGHTA, CDR2 FQGNSA. This CDR3 is built from 14 residues. V was cut by 5 bases and J by 4 bases, with 14 bases left in between. The CDR3 region is CASSLIGSSTEAFF. The CDR3 nucleotides are TGTGCCAGCAGCCTCATTGGGTCTTCCACTGAAGCTTTCTTT.

The J gene is TRBJ1-4, the V gene TRBV29-1, with D maybe TRBD1 (5 bases). V was cut by 3 bases and J by 5 bases, with 16 bases left in between. The germline V gene has CDR1 SQVTM and CDR2 ANQGSEA. The CDR3 has 15 amino acids. The CDR3 region is CSVEVGGGENEKLFF. CDR3 nucleotides: TGCAGCGTTGAGGTCGGGGGGGGGGAAAATGAAAAACTGTTTTTT.